Here is one T cell receptor (beta chain) with its context. The antigen is unknown. Random hexamers were used to reverse transcribe roughly 0.45 to 1 ug of RNA. An immunoSEQ multiplex PCR amplified TCR beta CDR3 over 54 Vbeta and 13 Jbeta. TCRdb analysed the immunoSEQ multiplex PCR reads with MiXCR anew, one entry per CDR3 protein. The sample lists around 270,000 distinct CDR3 sequences, 75% to 85% occurring once. These data are taken from a study of CD8 T cells in Susac syndrome. Regarding the study as a whole: The study acknowledged a relatively small number of individuals in its TCR sequencing and HLA analysis.

Each multiple sclerosis control was a treatment-naive patient with relapsing-remitting disease that was either stable or active. TEMRA cells were FACS-enriched, and CD8+ and CD4+ T cells were isolated negatively. The CDR3 is 12 amino acids. Germline V CDR1 and CDR2: LNHDA, SQIVND (reference sequence). Deletions cut 1 base from V and 3 bases from J, with 4 bases between. The chain employs TRBV19 and TRBJ2-7; D not certain. The sequencing sample was made of CD8+ T cells from PBMCs. This clonotype was obtained from a human donor with multiple sclerosis. The CDR3 spells CASSIVGYEQYF. DNA for the CDR3: TGTGCCAGTAGTATAGTCGGCTACGAGCAGTACTTC.